The next 11 T cell receptor beta chains were all read from a single sample in a study of T cell responses to AZD1222 COVID-19 vaccine. Generated by immunoSEQ multiplex PCR, the TCRdb table keeps only in-frame clones and is missing some. The data show around 200,000 clones, with under 95% seen just once and roughly 0.99% held by the top ten. This specimen was peripheral blood, taken on day 0 of AZD1222 vaccination. Receptor source: an adult in good health.

This rearrangement joins TRBV19 to TRBJ2-2; 7 bases align to TRBD1. Trimming cost V 6 bases and J 0 bases; bases outside gene matches: 4. Germline CDR1 and CDR2: LNHDA and SQIVND (reference sequence). This CDR3 contains 15 residues. This CDR3 reads CASRDGTANTGELFF. For the CDR3, the DNA is TGTGCCAGTAGGGACGGGACAGCGAACACCGGGGAGCTGTTTTTT.

The V call is TRBV7-3, the J call TRBJ2-7; 8 bases fit TRBD2. The CDR3 extends over 15 amino acids. Germline assignment: CDR1 SGHTA and CDR2 FQGTGA. Trimming cost V 1 base and J 7 bases; bases outside gene matches: 9. CDR3 protein: CASSLNPGTRGEQYF. The CDR3 bases are TGTGCCAGCAGCTTAAATCCCGGGACTAGAGGAGAGCAGTACTTC.

The rearrangement joins TRBV3-1 (or the pseudogene TRBV3-2) to TRBJ2-7; maybe TRBD1 (5 bases). CDR1 LGHDT and CDR2 YNNKEL come from the germline V gene (reference sequence). V gave up 8 bases and J gave up 0 bases, with 8 bases separating them. The CDR3 extends over 12 amino acids. In nucleotides, the CDR3 is TGTGCCAGCGGAGACAGCTCCTACGAGCAGTACTTC. Translated: CASGDSSYEQYF.

The J gene is TRBJ1-1, the V gene TRBV27; D is uncertain. Germline V gene sequence: CDR1 MNHEY, CDR2 SMNVEV (reference sequence). Trimming shortened V by 3 bases and J by 4 bases, and 15 bases separated the two germline ends. The CDR3 sequence is 15 residues long. CDR3 DNA: TGTGCCAGCAGTTTGGGTAGGTTTTGGGGCACTGAAGCTTTCTTT. It codes for CASSLGRFWGTEAFF.

The V call is TRBV27, the J call TRBJ2-2; D possibly corresponds to TRBD2 (6 bases). There are 14 residues in the CDR3. Germline-derived CDR1 and CDR2 are MNHEY and SMNVEV (reference sequence). The ends were cut back, 3 bases at V and 5 bases at J, with 10 bases in the middle. CDR3 sequence (DNA): TGTGCCAGCAGTTTGGGGACTCTGACCGGGGAGCTGTTTTTT. Its translation is CASSLGTLTGELFF.

With respect to this clone: Different DNA sequences within this sample yield the same CDR3. This chain uses TRBV2 with TRBJ1-4; tentative D call: TRBD1 (5 bases). V was cut by 6 bases and J by 1 base, with 15 bases left in between. CDR1 is SNHLY, CDR2 FYNNEI, per germline. CDR3 length equals 16 residues. The CDR3 is CASRLTGGKTNEKLFF. CDR3 coding DNA: TGTGCCAGCAGGTTGACCGGGGGGAAAACTAATGAAAAACTGTTTTTT.

V is TRBV5-6 and J is TRBJ1-6, with a tentative D call TRBD1 (5 bases). This CDR3 has 15 amino acids. CDR1 and CDR2 from the germline V gene are SGHDT and YYEEEE. V was pared by 4 bases and J by 5 bases, with 13 bases between. The CDR3 DNA follows: TGTGCCAGCAGCCGAGCCGGGGGGAATAATTCACCCCTCCACTTT. Translation: CASSRAGGNNSPLHF. Full variable domain (rest looked up from reference TRBV5-6 and TRBJ1-6): DAGVTQSPTHLIKTRGQQVTLRCSPKSGHDTVSWYQQALGQGPQFIFQYYEEEERQRGNFPDRFSGHQFPNYSSELNVNALLLGDSALYLCASSRAGGNNSPLHFGNGTRLTVT.

The V gene is TRBV9, the J gene TRBJ2-7, with 11 bases lining up with TRBD1. Trimming removed 0 bases from V and 3 bases from J; junction bases left unmatched: 2. CDR1 and CDR2 from the germline V gene are SGDLS and YYNGEE. There are 15 residues in the CDR3. The CDR3 here is CASSVGDRGDYEQYF. DNA for the CDR3: TGTGCCAGCAGCGTAGGGGACAGGGGGGACTACGAGCAGTACTTC.

The chain has TRBV27 and TRBJ2-2; D unresolved. Germline CDR1 and CDR2: MNHEY and SMNVEV (reference sequence). The length of the CDR3 is 13 residues. Trimming cost V 7 bases and J 2 bases, with 8 bases left between them. The CDR3 DNA sequence: TGTGCCAGCAATGGCCAAAACACCGGGGAGCTGTTTTTT. It codes for CASNGQNTGELFF.

The chain couples TRBV11-2 to TRBJ1-2; 7 positions match TRBD1. In germline, CDR1 is SGHAT, CDR2 FQNNGV. The V and J ends lost 7 bases and 4 bases, in that order; junction bases with no gene match: 18. The CDR3 has 17 residues. CDR3 amino acids: CASNSYTGEDVGYGYTF. The CDR3, as DNA: TGTGCCAGCAACTCATACACAGGGGAGGATGTAGGCTATGGCTACACCTTC.

The chain employs TRBV5-6 and TRBJ1-6; D is ambiguous. The CDR3 sequence is 19 residues long. Trimming took 3 bases from V and 0 from J, leaving 19 bases between them. From germline, CDR1 is SGHDT and CDR2 YYEEEE. The CDR3 region is CASSSYVLTQSSYNSPLHF. The CDR3 DNA follows: TGTGCCAGCAGCTCGTACGTACTTACACAGAGCTCCTATAATTCACCCCTCCACTTT. The full variable domain, its missing parts supplied by reference TRBV5-6 and TRBJ1-6, is DAGVTQSPTHLIKTRGQQVTLRCSPKSGHDTVSWYQQALGQGPQFIFQYYEEEERQRGNFPDRFSGHQFPNYSSELNVNALLLGDSALYLCASSSYVLTQSSYNSPLHFGNGTRLTVT.